This T cell receptor beta chain is drawn from a study of regulatory T cells in long-lasting Graves disease. Study-level information: Newly diagnosed Graves' patients had under 3 months of antithyroid drugs.

Sequencing libraries for TCR beta were prepared with iRepertoire HTBI primers and Arm-PCR of CDR3 regions. TCRdb re-analysed the multiplex PCR reads in MiXCR, keeping a single row per CDR3 protein. The sample consists of 400,000 to 500,000 distinct CDR3 sequences, 14% of them appearing once. Note on this clonotype: Compared with germline, one end of the junction differs, possibly owing to a read error.

Time point described: newly diagnosed GD, antithyroid drugs for less than 3 months. With RNA extracted from PBMCs as input, the TCR library was made. American Thyroid Association guidelines defined how Graves' disease was diagnosed. This CDR3 spans 20 amino acids. The germline gives CDR1 ENHRY, CDR2 SYGVKD. The sample also formed part of further work on T cells in Graves' hyperthyroidism and ophthalmopathy. This second study notes: Each diagnosis drew on symptoms, thyroxine, TRAb, thyroid ultrasound and orbital computed tomography findings. RT-PCR in the first round (using the HTBI primer set) targeted the TCR CDR3.

The receptor was isolated from a woman aged 50 to 60 with Graves disease. The sample was peripheral blood mononuclear cells (PBMCs), taken at new diagnosis, from a patient treated with antithyroid drugs. The rearrangement joins TRBV10-3 to TRBJ2-5; 10 nucleotides agree with TRBD2. CDR3 region: CASSYGVGSQAGGSQETQYF. CDR3 DNA sequence: TGTGCCAGCAGTTACGGGGTGGGGAGCCAAGCGGGAGGGAGCCAAGAGACCCAGTACTTC.